The 6 T cell receptor beta chains in this list originate from one sample, sequenced in a study of control samples from healthy donors and cancer patients. Sequencing used immunoSEQ multiplex PCR; TCRdb keeps in-frame clones, though not all of them. The repertoire has about 94,000 clones, 90% of them found once; the top ten carry about 4%. Sequenced: blood. All receptors come from a young woman in good health.

V is TRBV11-3 and J is TRBJ2-3; D unresolved. CDR3 length: 12 residues. Germline V gives CDR1 SGHNT, CDR2 YENEEA. V gave up 0 bases and J gave up 7 bases, with 5 bases separating them. In nucleotides, the CDR3 is TGTGCCAGCAGCTTAGAAGACAATACGCAGTATTTT. Translated, it gives CASSLEDNTQYF.

The chain is built from TRBV5-1 and TRBJ1-1; D perhaps matches TRBD1 (6 bases). The CDR3 consists of 14 residues. Germline CDR1 reads SGHRS; CDR2 reads YFSETQ. The germline V and J ends were trimmed by 4 bases and 5 bases, with 15 bases remaining between them. The CDR3 nucleotides read TGCGCCAGCAGCGAGCAAGGACAGCTAACTGAAGCTTTCTTT. It encodes CASSEQGQLTEAFF.

The V call is TRBV5-1, the J call TRBJ1-1, with TRBD1 matching over 9 bases. CDR1 is SGHRS and CDR2 is YFSETQ in the germline V gene. The CDR3 is 12 residues long. J gave up 10 bases and V 0 bases, and 1 base lay outside the gene matches. CDR3: CASSLGQGGAFF. CDR3 bases: TGCGCCAGCAGCTTGGGACAGGGGGGAGCTTTCTTT.

The V call is TRBV27, the J call TRBJ1-5; 10 bases are a match to TRBD1. V was pared by 3 bases and J by 5 bases, with 4 bases of the junction left unmatched. This CDR3 contains 15 residues. CDR1 and CDR2 (germline): MNHEY, SMNVEV (reference sequence). The CDR3 DNA reads as TGTGCCAGCAGTTTTCTGGGGACAGGGGATCAGCCCCAGCATTTT. Residues: CASSFLGTGDQPQHF.

The J gene is TRBJ2-5, the V gene TRBV6-1; the match to TRBD2 covers 14 bases. Germline V gene sequence: CDR1 MNHNS, CDR2 SASEGT. The CDR3 length is 16 residues. Trimming cost V 4 bases and J 4 bases; bases outside gene matches: 5. CDR3 sequence (DNA): TGTGCCAGCAGTGGAGGGACTAGCGGGGGAGGAGAGACCCAGTACTTC. It yields the protein CASSGGTSGGGETQYF.

This clone was seen only once. The chain couples TRBV7-9 to TRBJ1-5; D gene ambiguous. The V end lost 2 bases, the J end lost 7 bases, and 15 bases lay between the germline ends. The CDR3 sequence is 15 residues long. Germline-derived CDR1 and CDR2 are SEHNR and FQNEAQ (reference sequence). As DNA, the CDR3 is TGTGCCAGCAGCTTATCTCCGGGAGGTAGACAGCCCCAGCATTTT. Amino acids: CASSLSPGGRQPQHF. Filled out from reference TRBV7-9 and TRBJ1-5, the complete variable domain reads DTGVSQNPRHKITKRGQNVTFRCDPISEHNRLYWYRQTLGQGPEFLTYFQNEAQLEKSRLLSDRFSAERPKGSFSTLEIQRTEQGDSAMYLCASSLSPGGRQPQHFGDGTRLSIL.